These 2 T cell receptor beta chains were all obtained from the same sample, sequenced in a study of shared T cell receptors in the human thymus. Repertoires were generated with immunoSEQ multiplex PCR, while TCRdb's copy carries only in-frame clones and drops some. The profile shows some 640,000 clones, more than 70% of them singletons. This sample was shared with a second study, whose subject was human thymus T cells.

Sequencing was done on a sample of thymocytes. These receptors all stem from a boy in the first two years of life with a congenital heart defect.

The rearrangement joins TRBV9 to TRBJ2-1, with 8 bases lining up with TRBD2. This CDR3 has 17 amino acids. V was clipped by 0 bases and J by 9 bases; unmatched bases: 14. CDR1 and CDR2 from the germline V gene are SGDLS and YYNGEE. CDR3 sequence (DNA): TGTGCCAGCAGCGTAGGAGTGAACCCGGGACTAGGTAGTGAGCAGTTCTTC. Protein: CASSVGVNPGLGSEQFF.

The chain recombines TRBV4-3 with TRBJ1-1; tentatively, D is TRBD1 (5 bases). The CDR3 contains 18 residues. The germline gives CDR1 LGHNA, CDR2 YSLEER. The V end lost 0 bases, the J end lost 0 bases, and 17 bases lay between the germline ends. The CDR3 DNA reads TGCGCCAGCAGCCAAGAGGGGGGGGAACAGGACATGAACACTGAAGCTTTCTTT. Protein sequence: CASSQEGGEQDMNTEAFF.